This T cell receptor beta chain comes out of a study of blood T cell repertoires in COVID-19. Deletions cut 2 bases from V and 6 bases from J, with 9 bases between. The length of the CDR3 is 14 residues. In germline, CDR1 is SGHKS, CDR2 YYEKEE (reference sequence). Participants were aged about 18 to 90 years, lived in 20 to 25 US areas, and enrolled virtually. Resolution of symptoms, clearance, or two negative PCRs was present in recovered Cohort 3 donors. In its sample, this clone was seen once. Produced via immunoSEQ multiplex PCR; TCRdb's table is partial and in-frame only. The sample yields roughly 160,000 clones, more than 80% seen once.

The J gene is TRBJ1-6, the V gene TRBV5-5; a possible D gene is TRBD1 (5 bases). Specimen: PBMCs or T cells enriched from blood (not recorded which). The source of this sequence is a man aged 50-59 years who had recovered from COVID-19. The CDR3 bases are TGTGCCAGCAGCTTTAGACAGATTAATTCACCCCTCCACTTT. Translating it yields CASSFRQINSPLHF. Based on the CDR3 plus reference TRBV5-5 and TRBJ1-6, the full variable domain is DAGVTQSPTHLIKTRGQQVTLRCSPISGHKSVSWYQQVLGQGPQFIFQYYEKEERGRGNFPDRFSARQFPNYSSELNVNALLLGDSALYLCASSFRQINSPLHFGNGTRLTVT.